The present T cell receptor beta chain was sequenced within a study of blood T cell repertoires in COVID-19. About the research overall: Samples came from the United States, Italy and Spain, spanning acute and convalescent COVID-19. PBMCs, B-cell-depleted T cells, or T cells provided the cDNA or gDNA that made up the material.

The CDR3 totals 17 residues. Germline CDR1 and CDR2: MDHEN and SYDVKM. Trimming removed 8 bases at V and 1 base at J, with 23 bases between. Method: immunoSEQ multiplex PCR; TCRdb's copy keeps in-frame clones and lacks some. This table holds about 47,000 clones, approximately 88% found once. The chain combines TRBV28 with TRBJ1-1; weak D call: TRBD1 (6 bases). Sequenced input: peripheral blood. The receptor was derived from a middle-aged man with active COVID-19. The CDR3 DNA is TGTGCCAGCCTATTAGGGGGTCCCTGGACGGCGAACACTGAAGCTTTCTTT. Translating it yields CASLLGGPWTANTEAFF.